These 12 T cell receptor beta chains originate from one sample sequenced in a study of T cells in Graves' hyperthyroidism and ophthalmopathy. RNA transcripts gave rise to amplified TCR beta CDR3 regions. Using the HTBI primer set, a first-round RT-PCR was run on the TCR CDR3. TCRdb recomputed calls from the multiplex PCR reads with MiXCR, one row per CDR3 protein. The repertoire has almost 350,000 distinct CDR3 sequences, roughly 20% of them found once; the top ten carry around 15%. Input material: blood. The receptors were gathered from a woman between 40 and 55 years old with Graves' ophthalmopathy.

This clonotype showed up many times. The chain links TRBV11-2 to TRBJ2-7; D remains unclear. V was clipped by 1 base and J by 0 bases, with 7 bases between them. The CDR3 loop spans 14 amino acids. Germline values: CDR1 SGHAT, CDR2 FQNNGV. The CDR3 sequence is CASSLGLSSYEQYF. Here the CDR3 DNA reads TGTGCCAGCAGCTTAGGGCTTTCCTCCTACGAGCAGTACTTC.

The table lists this clonotype with many counts. The chain carries TRBV27 and TRBJ2-7; a weak D match, TRBD1 (5 bases). Germline V lookup: CDR1 MNHEY, CDR2 SMNVEV (reference sequence). The CDR3 covers 13 residues. Trimming took off 3 bases at V and 6 bases at J, with 12 bases between the two ends. CDR3 sequence reads: CASSFREQGEQYF. In DNA form, the CDR3 reads TGTGCCAGCAGTTTTCGCGAGCAGGGCGAGCAGTACTTC.

This clonotype occurred many times. The chain recombines TRBV29-1 with TRBJ2-5; possibly TRBD2 for D (6 bases). V lost 7 bases to trimming and J lost 2 bases, with 8 bases between them. There are 11 residues in the CDR3. Per germline, CDR1 SQVTM and CDR2 ANQGSEA. The CDR3 loop is CSAGLQETQYF. The CDR3 nucleotides read TGCAGCGCGGGACTGCAAGAGACCCAGTACTTC. Variable domain in full (rest from reference TRBV29-1 and TRBJ2-5): SAVISQKPSRDICQRGTSLTIQCQVDSQVTMMFWYRQQPGQSLTLIATANQGSEATYESGFVIDKFPISRPNLTFSTLTVSNMSPEDSSIYLCSAGLQETQYFGPGTRLLVL.

This clonotype has a count of ten or more. The chain is built from TRBV6-1 and TRBJ1-3; unclear D gene. There are 15 residues in the CDR3. Trimming stripped 1 base from V and 0 bases from J, with 7 bases between. Germline assignment: CDR1 MNHNS and CDR2 SASEGT. In DNA, the CDR3 is TGTGCCAGCAGTGAAGTAGCGGGCTCTGGAAACACCATATATTTT. Amino acid sequence: CASSEVAGSGNTIYF.

This clonotype was seen ten or more times. V gene TRBV27 combines with J gene TRBJ1-1; the D is unclear. CDR1 is MNHEY and CDR2 is SMNVEV in the germline V gene (reference sequence). The CDR3 length is 14 residues. V lost 0 bases and J lost 5, with 10 bases in between. CDR3 sequence: CASSLSGSRTEAFF. The CDR3, as DNA: TGTGCCAGCAGTTTATCGGGTTCACGAACTGAAGCTTTCTTT.

As regards this clonotype: The CDR3 carries no conserved terminal phenylalanine or tryptophan, so it likely arises from a read error. The chain recombines TRBV29-1 with TRBJ2-5; TRBD2 might be the D (5 bases). The CDR3 is 15 residues long. Germline CDR1 SQVTM, CDR2 ANQGSEA. V gave up 4 bases and J gave up 5 bases, with 20 bases separating them. The CDR3 is CSVGMSTGMYETQYL. In DNA, the CDR3 is TGCAGCGTTGGCATGTCGACGGGAATGTATGAGACCCAGTACCTC.

The chain joins TRBV9 to TRBJ2-2; perhaps D is TRBD1 or TRBD2 (5 bases each). V lost 7 bases and J 4 bases, leaving 14 bases between the germline ends. Germline lookup yields CDR1 SGDLS and CDR2 YYNGEE. The CDR3 has 14 residues. The CDR3 here is CASALQAGTGELFF. The CDR3 DNA sequence: TGTGCCAGCGCTCTACAGGCGGGCACCGGGGAGCTGTTTTTT.

There are many counts of this clonotype. The chain is built from TRBV12-3 or TRBV12-4 and TRBJ2-2; weak D call: TRBD2 (6 bases). The CDR3 spans 15 residues. With 3 bases removed from V and 6 bases from J, the gap between germline ends came to 14 bases. This chain's CDR3 is CASSFFGRNAGELFF. The CDR3 bases are TGTGCCAGCAGTTTTTTCGGGAGAAACGCCGGGGAGCTGTTTTTT.

The chain couples TRBV28 to TRBJ2-5; TRBD2 might be the D (6 bases). Germline CDR1 is MDHEN and CDR2 is SYDVKM. The CDR3 consists of 15 residues. V lost 2 bases, J lost 5 bases, and 15 bases lay in between. The CDR3 sequence is CASSLRVGGGETQYF. For the CDR3, the DNA is TGTGCCAGCAGTTTAAGAGTTGGTGGAGGGGAGACCCAGTACTTC.

In its sample, this clonotype was seen many times. The gene calls are TRBV20-1 and TRBJ2-7; D perhaps matches TRBD2 (5 bases). The CDR3 runs to 14 residues. The germline gives CDR1 DFQATT, CDR2 SNEGSKA (reference sequence). V was shortened by 2 bases and J by 2 bases, with 13 bases between the two germline ends. The chain's CDR3 is CSARFLAYTYEQYF. Here the CDR3 DNA reads TGCAGTGCTAGATTCCTAGCTTATACCTACGAGCAGTACTTC.

Concerning this clonotype itself: This may be a read error: a much more frequent sequence differs by one nucleotide. The rearrangement uses TRBV12-3 or TRBV12-4 and TRBJ1-6; a possible D gene is TRBD1 (5 bases). CDR3 length: 15 residues. The CDR3: CASRDGGGAASPLDF. The CDR3 region has the DNA TGTGCCAGCAGAGATGGTGGCGGGGCGGCTTCACCCCTCGACTTT.

This clonotype has at least ten counts. The chain links TRBV6-5 to TRBJ1-2; a possible D gene is TRBD1 (5 bases). CDR1 is MNHEY, CDR2 SVGAGI, per germline. With 6 bases removed from V and 4 bases from J, the gap between germline ends came to 12 bases. The CDR3 has 13 residues. The CDR3 reads CASSDSTVYGYTF. As DNA, the CDR3 is TGTGCCAGCAGCGACTCGACAGTCTATGGCTACACCTTC.